This TCR beta chain was identified during a study of OX40 agonist ivuxolimab in advanced cancers. Libraries were prepared by immunoSEQ multiplex PCR; TCRdb keeps only in-frame clonotypes and omits some of them. Found here are approximately 84,000 clones, 94% of them singletons; the top ten hold about 2.6%. This TCR came from an adult with an advanced solid tumor such as melanoma, head and neck, liver or kidney cancer. The sequencing used CD4+ or CD8+ T cells sorted from blood, collected in a trial of the OX40 agonist ivuxolimab.

CDR3 amino acids: CASRGTGGDQNSYNEQFF. The CDR3 DNA reads as TGTGCCAGCAGAGGGACAGGGGGCGACCAAAACTCCTACAATGAGCAGTTCTTC. The rearrangement uses TRBV2 and TRBJ2-1; 12 bases are a match to TRBD1. With 6 bases clipped from V and 0 bases from J, the junction kept 9 bases outside the gene matches. Germline CDR1 reads SNHLY; CDR2 reads FYNNEI. The CDR3 is made up of 18 amino acids.